Each of the 27 T cell receptor beta chains below was sequenced from the same sample in a study of T-cell memory formation after mild COVID-19. Each CDR3 protein gets one entry after TCRdb re-called the 5' RACE reads with MiXCR. The data hold 350,000 to 450,000 distinct CDR3 sequences, with 20% observed a single time. The sequenced sample consisted of PBMCs or a T cell subset sorted from them (not recorded which). The receptor source for this set is an adult woman who had mild COVID-19 (a few samples of this study predate the infection). Cell type and time point are not known.

This clonotype was found a few times. The gene calls are TRBV7-9 and TRBJ2-1; possibly TRBD1 for D (5 bases). Germline-derived CDR1 and CDR2 are SEHNR and FQNEAQ (reference sequence). V shed 1 base and J shed 2 bases, with 9 bases lying between them. The CDR3 is 15 amino acids. Here the CDR3 DNA reads TGTGCCAGCAGCTTAGTTTCAGGGACCTACAATGAGCAGTTCTTC. Translated: CASSLVSGTYNEQFF. Full variable domain (missing parts from reference TRBV7-9 and TRBJ2-1): DTGVSQNPRHKITKRGQNVTFRCDPISEHNRLYWYRQTLGQGPEFLTYFQNEAQLEKSRLLSDRFSAERPKGSFSTLEIQRTEQGDSAMYLCASSLVSGTYNEQFFGPGTRLTVL.

This clonotype was picked up a small number of times. The rearrangement links TRBV20-1 to TRBJ2-5, with D possibly TRBD2 on 7 matching bases. V lost 3 bases and J lost 4, with 18 bases in between. Per the germline V gene, CDR1 is DFQATT and CDR2 is SNEGSKA (reference sequence). The CDR3 is 15 amino acids. CDR3 in DNA: TGCAGTGCTAGCATCGGGGGGCGATTGTTAGAGACCCAGTACTTC. Translating gives CSASIGGRLLETQYF.

This clonotype has only a few counts. V is TRBV7-9 and J is TRBJ1-2; D gene uncertain. In germline, CDR1 is SEHNR, CDR2 FQNEAQ (reference sequence). This CDR3 is 14 amino acids long. V lost 5 bases, J lost 4 bases, and 14 bases lay in between. CDR3 in DNA: TGTGCCAGCAGCCCCGGGCCCTTCCTCTATGGCTACACCTTC. Amino acids: CASSPGPFLYGYTF.

The chain couples TRBV27 to TRBJ1-5; D uncertain. Germline V gene sequence: CDR1 MNHEY, CDR2 SMNVEV (reference sequence). This CDR3 has 15 residues. Trimming pared 0 bases from V and 0 bases from J, leaving 6 bases between. The CDR3 DNA reads as TGTGCCAGCAGTTTATCGTACCTTAGCAATCAGCCCCAGCATTTT. Amino acid sequence: CASSLSYLSNQPQHF.

This clonotype was seen a few times. In nucleotides, the CDR3 is TGTGCCAGCAGTACCCTAGCGGGAGTCTCCGAGCAGTACTTC. It translates to CASSTLAGVSEQYF. The gene calls are TRBV12-3 or TRBV12-4 and TRBJ2-7; 10 bases fit TRBD2. V shed 5 bases, J shed 6 bases, and the junction held 7 bases outside the gene matches. The CDR3 extends over 14 amino acids.

The chain's CDR3 is CASRPGGGGMNTEAFF. Here the CDR3 DNA reads TGTGCCAGCCGGCCCGGCGGAGGCGGGATGAACACTGAAGCTTTCTTT. The genes are TRBV21-1 and TRBJ1-1; no DNA check was done on the table's D call, TRBD1. TRBV21-1 is deemed a pseudogene. The CDR3 covers 16 residues.

The chain is built from TRBV5-1 and TRBJ1-5, with D perhaps matching TRBD1 (5 bases). This CDR3 is 15 amino acids long. With 4 bases removed from V and 2 bases from J, the gap between germline ends came to 13 bases. Per the germline V gene, CDR1 is SGHRS and CDR2 is YFSETQ. CDR3 DNA sequence: TGCGCCAGCAGCGCAGGGAGTTCTGGCAATCAGCCCCAGCATTTT. Translation gives CASSAGSSGNQPQHF.

The chain is built from TRBV27 and TRBJ2-5; D possibly corresponds to TRBD2 (6 bases). The CDR3 consists of 14 residues. CDR1 and CDR2 (germline): MNHEY, SMNVEV (reference sequence). Between the trimmed V and J ends, which lost 5 bases and 1 base, there was a span of 11 bases. CDR3 amino acids: CASSGLPIQETQYF. Written as DNA, the CDR3 is TGTGCCAGCAGTGGACTACCGATCCAAGAGACCCAGTACTTC.

The chain recombines TRBV6-5 with TRBJ2-3; D call uncertain. The CDR3 contains 15 residues. Trimming took 0 bases from V and 0 from J, leaving 7 bases between them. The germline gives CDR1 MNHEY, CDR2 SVGAGI. The CDR3 coding sequence is TGTGCCAGCAGTTACTCGAGAAGCAGCACAGATACGCAGTATTTT. This gives the protein CASSYSRSSTDTQYF.

This sequence joins TRBV28 and TRBJ1-4; tentative D call: TRBD1 (6 bases). V lost 8 bases to trimming and J lost 3 bases, with 10 bases between them. CDR1 is MDHEN, CDR2 SYDVKM, per germline. The CDR3 runs 13 residues. The CDR3 loop is CASGGRPNEKLFF. The CDR3 DNA reads TGTGCCAGCGGGGGCAGACCTAATGAAAAACTGTTTTTT.

This clonotype has only a few counts. The chain combines TRBV5-5 with TRBJ1-5; D not certain. The CDR3 has 16 amino acids. Germline V gene lookup returns CDR1 SGHKS and CDR2 YYEKEE (reference sequence). Trimming took off 1 base at V and 0 bases at J, with 11 bases between the two ends. CDR3 residues: CASSLKPDYSNQPQHF. The DNA of the CDR3 is TGTGCCAGCAGCTTGAAACCCGACTATAGCAATCAGCCCCAGCATTTT. Supplemented by reference TRBV5-5 and TRBJ1-5, the full variable domain reads DAGVTQSPTHLIKTRGQQVTLRCSPISGHKSVSWYQQVLGQGPQFIFQYYEKEERGRGNFPDRFSARQFPNYSSELNVNALLLGDSALYLCASSLKPDYSNQPQHFGDGTRLSIL.

At least ten counts were recorded for this clonotype. The rearrangement joins TRBV7-9 to TRBJ2-7; D call uncertain. V was clipped by 1 base and J by 8 bases, with 9 bases between them. There are 12 residues in the CDR3. Germline-derived CDR1 and CDR2 are SEHNR and FQNEAQ (reference sequence). The CDR3 nucleotides are TGTGCCAGCAGCTTAGTAAGGCCTCAGCAGTACTTC. It yields the protein CASSLVRPQQYF.

The rearrangement links TRBV4-3 to TRBJ2-1; D is unresolved. This CDR3 contains 17 residues. Germline V gene sequence: CDR1 LGHNA, CDR2 YSLEER. V shed 3 bases and J shed 0 bases, with 15 bases lying between them. The CDR3 nucleotides are TGCGCCAGCAGCCAGTACGGAGCGCGAAGCTCCTACAATGAGCAGTTCTTC. Translation gives CASSQYGARSSYNEQFF.

V is TRBV20-1 and J is TRBJ2-1, with 8 bases identical to TRBD2. The germline CDR1 and CDR2 sequences are DFQATT and SNEGSKA (reference sequence). V dropped 0 bases and J dropped 4; count of bases not matched to a gene: 23. The CDR3 contains 21 residues. The CDR3 reads CSAREIFASLAEKPGYNEQFF. The CDR3 nucleotides read TGCAGTGCTAGAGAGATTTTCGCCTCACTAGCGGAGAAACCGGGATACAATGAGCAGTTCTTC.

In its sample, this clonotype was seen a few times. This chain connects TRBV20-1 to TRBJ2-4, with a possible D match to TRBD2 (5 bases). The germline V and J ends were trimmed by 4 bases and 4 bases, with 17 bases remaining between them. This CDR3 is built from 15 residues. Germline V gene lookup returns CDR1 DFQATT and CDR2 SNEGSKA (reference sequence). Here the CDR3 reads CSAIEGRMGKNIQYF. CDR3 DNA sequence: TGCAGTGCTATTGAAGGGAGAATGGGGAAAAACATTCAGTACTTC.

This clonotype has only a few counts. This sequence joins TRBV4-1 and TRBJ1-2; 7 nucleotides line up with TRBD1. The CDR3 runs 14 residues. The V gene's germline CDR1 is MGHRA and CDR2 YSYEKL. J was trimmed by 8 bases and V by 3 bases; bases with no gene match: 9. This chain's CDR3 is CASSQPLTGAGYTF. The CDR3 region has the DNA TGCGCCAGCAGCCAGCCCCTAACAGGGGCCGGCTACACCTTC.

The chain couples TRBV24-1 to TRBJ1-1, with a tentative D call TRBD1 (5 bases). V was cut by 4 bases and J by 10 bases, with 12 bases left in between. The CDR3 loop spans 12 amino acids. CDR1 KGHDR and CDR2 SFDVKD come from the germline V gene. The chain's CDR3 is CATSEAQGRAFF. In DNA form, the CDR3 reads TGTGCCACCAGTGAGGCTCAGGGCCGAGCTTTCTTT.

In this sample, this clonotype turned up a few times. The V call is TRBV5-1, the J call TRBJ2-7; 9 bases align to TRBD1. The trim removed 4 bases at V and 8 bases at J, leaving 4 bases unmatched. The V gene's germline CDR1 is SGHRS and CDR2 YFSETQ. The CDR3 consists of 12 residues. The CDR3 is CASSPGQGQQYF. The CDR3 DNA reads as TGCGCCAGCAGCCCGGGACAGGGCCAGCAGTACTTC.

The chain recombines TRBV14 with TRBJ1-1; possible D gene TRBD1, 6 bases. V lost 4 bases, J lost 1 base, and 13 bases lay in between. Germline values: CDR1 SGHDN, CDR2 FVKESK. The CDR3 runs 15 residues. CDR3 loop: CASSRLTGQNTEAFF. The CDR3 DNA sequence: TGTGCCAGCAGCCGATTGACAGGCCAGAACACTGAAGCTTTCTTT.

This clonotype was picked up a small number of times. The genes are TRBV12-3 or TRBV12-4 and TRBJ2-1; either TRBD1 or TRBD2 may fit D (5 bases each). The CDR3 covers 15 residues. V was shortened by 8 bases and J by 4 bases, with 18 bases between the two germline ends. This chain's CDR3 is CASLLGTSTYNEQFF. The CDR3 bases are TGTGCCAGCCTACTCGGGACGTCCACGTACAATGAGCAGTTCTTC.

The chain joins TRBV7-8 to TRBJ2-5, with 13 positions matching TRBD2. This CDR3 comprises 17 residues. CDR1 and CDR2 from the germline V gene are SGHVS and FQNEAQ. J gave up 5 bases and V 5 bases, and 11 bases lay outside the gene matches. CDR3 coding DNA: TGTGCCAGCAGCCCTGGGACTAGCGGGAATTGGGGGGAGACCCAGTACTTC. Amino acid sequence: CASSPGTSGNWGETQYF.

This clonotype was observed a few times. The CDR3 nucleotides read TGTGCCAGCAGCTTAGCCAGGGTGTCGGGCCAAGAGACCCAGTACTTC. It encodes CASSLARVSGQETQYF. V is TRBV7-8 and J is TRBJ2-5; possibly TRBD1 for D (5 bases). The CDR3 is made up of 16 amino acids. Germline V CDR1 and CDR2: SGHVS, FQNEAQ. Trimming pared 0 bases from V and 1 base from J, leaving 12 bases between. The full variable domain, with the rest looked up from reference TRBV7-8 and TRBJ2-5, is GAGVSQSPRYKVAKRGQDVALRCDPISGHVSLFWYQQALGQGPEFLTYFQNEAQLDKSGLPSDRFFAERPEGSVSTLKIQRTQQEDSAVYLCASSLARVSGQETQYFGPGTRLLVL.

This clonotype was counted many times. The junction departs from germline at one end; a sequencing error may be responsible. The rearrangement uses TRBV2 and TRBJ2-7; no clear D gene. This CDR3 has 13 amino acids. The germline V gene has CDR1 SNHLY and CDR2 FYNNEI. CDR3 bases: TGTGCCAGCTGTGATCGGCAGATCTACGAGCAGTACTTC. Protein product: CASCDRQIYEQYF. Using reference TRBV2 and TRBJ2-7 for the parts outside the CDR3, the full variable domain is EPEVTQTPSHQVTQMGQEVILRCVPISNHLYFYWYRQILGQKVEFLVSFYNNEISEKSEIFDDQFSVERPDGSNFTLKIRSTKLEDSAMYFCASCDRQIYEQYFGPGTRLTVT.

V is TRBV9 and J is TRBJ2-3, with a weak D call TRBD1 (5 bases). Germline V gene lookup returns CDR1 SGDLS and CDR2 YYNGEE. The CDR3 consists of 14 residues. V was pared by 7 bases and J by 5 bases, with 17 bases between. The CDR3 spells CASGQPHSGDTQYF. CDR3 bases: TGTGCCAGCGGACAACCGCACAGTGGAGATACGCAGTATTTT.

The rearrangement uses TRBV2 and TRBJ2-5, with 9 bases that match TRBD1. Germline V gene sequence: CDR1 SNHLY, CDR2 FYNNEI. J was trimmed by 2 bases and V by 6 bases; bases with no gene match: 7. The CDR3 is 15 amino acids. The CDR3 protein is CASRQGASGQETQYF. CDR3 nucleotide sequence: TGTGCCAGCAGACAGGGGGCAAGTGGACAAGAGACCCAGTACTTC.

This clonotype showed up just a few times. This chain uses TRBV5-1 with TRBJ2-2; TRBD1 agrees at 7 bases. Germline V gene data show CDR1 as SGHRS and CDR2 as YFSETQ. This CDR3 has 15 residues. Unmatched junction bases numbered 8, after V lost 4 bases and J lost 5 bases. Here the CDR3 reads CASSVLQGWTGELFF. CDR3 in DNA: TGCGCCAGCAGCGTCCTACAGGGGTGGACCGGGGAGCTGTTTTTT.

This clonotype was seen many times. This chain links TRBV4-3 with TRBJ2-2; tentative D call: TRBD2 (5 bases). The CDR3 is 17 amino acids. The V end was cut by 2 bases, the J end by 6 bases, with 19 bases between. Per the germline V gene, CDR1 is LGHNA and CDR2 is YSLEER. Here the CDR3 DNA reads TGCGCCAGCAGCCAAAGGGTCCGGCGGGTCCCTGCCGGGGAGCTGTTTTTT. Translation: CASSQRVRRVPAGELFF.